This paragraph reports one TCR beta chain. Its antigen is still unknown. Other DNA sequences of this sample code for an identical CDR3. These data belong to a study of shared clonotypes between healthy human individuals. Study as a whole: The cohort comprised a couple of women and a few men. Their ages spanned 18 to 49 years. Study-level results: Deeper or shallower sequencing was expected to change how clonotypes are shared among donors. Four donors shared 4.5% to 6.5% of their naive CD4 clonotypes.

Selected positively for CCR7 and CD45RO-negative, naive CD8 cells excluded terminally differentiated effector memory CD45RA+ cells. Germline V gives CDR1 SGHRS, CDR2 YFSETQ. The junction had 1 base not matched to a gene; V was cut back by 3 bases and J by 4 bases. This CDR3 comprises 13 residues. Using immunoSEQ multiplex PCR, the repertoire was profiled, and TCRdb retains in-frame clones only, with some absent. The sample lists around 600,000 clones; 98% were seen once. Sequencing input: naive CD8+ T cells sorted from blood. The chain employs TRBV5-1 and TRBJ2-1; TRBD1 matches 7 bases. The TCR comes from a young man in good health. CDR3 residues: CASSWDSYNEQFF. The CDR3, as DNA: TGCGCCAGCAGCTGGGACAGTTACAATGAGCAGTTCTTC. Together with reference TRBV5-1 and TRBJ2-1, the CDR3 gives the full variable domain: KAGVTQTPRYLIKTRGQQVTLSCSPISGHRSVSWYQQTPGQGLQFLFEYFSETQRNKGNFPGRFSGRQFSNSRSEMNVSTLELGDSALYLCASSWDSYNEQFFGPGTRLTVL.